This T cell receptor (beta chain) is drawn from a study of cytomegalovirus exposure and HLA in healthy donors. The germline V gene has CDR1 MDHEN and CDR2 SYDVKM. Trimming at V came to 7 bases and at J to 4 bases, leaving 6 bases not matched to a gene. This CDR3 region has 14 residues. Unrecorded immune exposure was likely among donors, who were nominally healthy when sampled. Vbeta (60) and Jbeta (13) primers were used in the PCR. Method: immunoSEQ multiplex PCR; TCRdb's copy keeps in-frame clones and lacks some. The table lists about 190,000 clones, around 78% of them singletons. The chain combines TRBV28 with TRBJ2-5, with 10 bases fitting TRBD1. The clonotype was recovered from a woman aged 25 to 45 in good health and CMV-seropositive. The sequenced material came from PBMCs. The CDR3 bases are TGTGCCAGCACCAGGACAGGGGGAGGAGAGACCCAGTACTTC. Protein product: CASTRTGGGETQYF. Full variable domain (rest looked up from reference TRBV28 and TRBJ2-5): DVKVTQSSRYLVKRTGEKVFLECVQDMDHENMFWYRQDPGLGLRLIYFSYDVKMKEKGDIPEGYSVSREKKERFSLILESASTNQTSMYLCASTRTGGGETQYFGPGTRLLVL.